This entry lists 13 T cell receptor beta chains sequenced from one sample in a study of cytomegalovirus exposure and HLA in healthy donors. PCR involved 60 Vbeta and 13 Jbeta primers. The table came from immunoSEQ multiplex PCR; TCRdb's copy has only in-frame clones and leaves some out. The table has 160,000 or so clones, about three quarters seen once; the top ten hold approximately 6.8%. The source material was PBMCs. All receptors come from a woman aged 40 to 50 in good health and CMV-seropositive.

In nucleotides, the CDR3 is TGTGCCAGCAGTCTCCCCGGGGCAGGGGAAGGTTCCGAGCAGTACTTC. Its protein product is CASSLPGAGEGSEQYF. The chain couples TRBV6-6 to TRBJ2-7; the D gene is possibly TRBD1 (6 bases). CDR3 length: 16 amino acids. In germline, CDR1 is MNHNY, CDR2 SVGAGI (reference sequence). The V and J ends lost 5 bases and 6 bases respectively, with 23 bases between them.

This clone has more than one count but fewer than ten. The chain combines TRBV30 with TRBJ2-2; D is unclear. V gave up 2 bases and J gave up 6 bases, with 4 bases separating them. Germline V gene data show CDR1 as GTSNPN and CDR2 as SVGIG (reference sequence). There are 11 residues in the CDR3. The CDR3 DNA reads TGTGCCTGGAGTCCCTCCGGGGAGCTGTTTTTT. The encoded protein is CAWSPSGELFF.

This chain joins TRBV7-9 and TRBJ2-5, with 11 nucleotides matching TRBD2. From germline, CDR1 is SEHNR and CDR2 FQNEAQ (reference sequence). V lost 6 bases, J lost 5 bases, and 2 bases stayed unmatched. This CDR3 has 13 residues. CDR3 coding DNA: TGTGCCAGCAGAACTAGCGGGGGTGAGACCCAGTACTTC. Encoded protein: CASRTSGGETQYF. The full variable domain, its missing parts supplied by reference TRBV7-9 and TRBJ2-5, is DTGVSQNPRHKITKRGQNVTFRCDPISEHNRLYWYRQTLGQGPEFLTYFQNEAQLEKSRLLSDRFSAERPKGSFSTLEIQRTEQGDSAMYLCASRTSGGETQYFGPGTRLLVL.

This clone was detected once. The V call is TRBV7-3, the J call TRBJ1-5, with a tentative D call TRBD1 (5 bases). From germline, CDR1 is SGHTA and CDR2 FQGTGA. The CDR3 has 16 residues. The V end was cut by 1 base, the J end by 3 bases, with 13 bases between. CDR3 loop: CASSLRRDGDNQPQHF. Here the CDR3 DNA reads TGTGCCAGCAGCTTAAGGCGGGACGGGGACAATCAGCCCCAGCATTTT.

This chain connects TRBV19 to TRBJ1-6; no clear D. Trimming left V 4 bases short and J 10 bases short, with 11 bases between. CDR1 is LNHDA and CDR2 is SQIVND in the germline V gene (reference sequence). The CDR3 covers 13 residues. CDR3 loop: CASSTELRSPLHF. DNA for the CDR3: TGTGCCAGTAGTACTGAGTTGCGATCACCCCTCCACTTT.

The J gene is TRBJ1-5, the V gene TRBV28; tentatively, D is TRBD1 (5 bases). The CDR3 extends over 15 amino acids. The V end was cut by 6 bases, the J end by 5 bases, with 17 bases between. Germline loops: CDR1 MDHEN, CDR2 SYDVKM. The CDR3 sequence is CASSLYQGRDQPQHF. The CDR3 bases are TGTGCCAGCAGCCTCTACCAGGGAAGGGATCAGCCCCAGCATTTT.

The V call is TRBV5-1, the J call TRBJ1-2; D may be TRBD1 (5 bases). Trimming took off 0 bases at V and 4 bases at J, with 7 bases between the two ends. The germline gives CDR1 SGHRS, CDR2 YFSETQ. The CDR3 runs to 13 residues. CDR3 loop: CASSLEGIYGYTF. Here the CDR3 DNA reads TGCGCCAGCAGCTTGGAGGGGATCTATGGCTACACCTTC.

The V call is TRBV5-1, the J call TRBJ2-5, with 8 bases fitting TRBD1. CDR3 length equals 16 residues. Germline V lookup: CDR1 SGHRS, CDR2 YFSETQ. Trimming at V came to 2 bases and at J to 5 bases, leaving 11 bases not matched to a gene. Here the CDR3 reads CASSLGIQGAAETQYF. The DNA of the CDR3 is TGCGCCAGCAGCTTAGGGATTCAGGGGGCCGCGGAGACCCAGTACTTC.

The chain combines TRBV11-2 with TRBJ2-1; D is uncertain. V was shortened by 1 base and J by 8 bases, with 12 bases between the two germline ends. Germline lookup yields CDR1 SGHAT and CDR2 FQNNGV. CDR3 size: 14 residues. The CDR3 nucleotides are TGTGCCAGCAGCTTAGCGTGGGCTGGCGATGAGCAGTTCTTC. Translated: CASSLAWAGDEQFF.

This CDR3 is CASSQGTSGHYNEQFF. DNA for the CDR3: TGTGCCAGCAGCCAGGGGACTAGCGGGCATTACAATGAGCAGTTCTTC. V is TRBV4-2 and J is TRBJ2-1; TRBD2 agrees at 12 bases. This CDR3 is built from 16 residues. J was trimmed by 4 bases and V by 3 bases; bases with no gene match: 4. Germline-derived CDR1 and CDR2 are LGHNA and YNFKEQ.

CDR3 amino acids: CASSLEGNTIYF. Written as DNA, the CDR3 is TGCGCCAGCAGCCTCGAGGGAAACACCATATATTTT. The chain uses TRBV5-1 and TRBJ1-3; D is unresolved. This CDR3 comprises 12 residues. CDR1 SGHRS and CDR2 YFSETQ come from the germline V gene. Trimming left V 4 bases short and J 4 bases short, with 6 bases between.

This chain's CDR3 is CASSSTGANEKLFF. CDR3 sequence (DNA): TGTGCCAGCAGCTCGACAGGGGCCAATGAAAAACTGTTTTTT. The chain uses TRBV11-2 and TRBJ1-4, with 8 bases fitting TRBD1. The CDR3 runs 14 residues. Germline lookup yields CDR1 SGHAT and CDR2 FQNNGV. The V gene end was trimmed by 4 bases and the J gene end by 5 bases; junction bases not matched to a gene: 3. Supplemented by reference TRBV11-2 and TRBJ1-4, the full variable domain reads EAGVAQSPRYKIIEKRQSVAFWCNPISGHATLYWYQQILGQGPKLLIQFQNNGVVDDSQLPKDRFSAERLKGVDSTLKIQPAKLEDSAVYLCASSSTGANEKLFFGSGTQLSVL.

The chain recombines TRBV11-3 with TRBJ2-7; D is possibly TRBD2 (7 bases). The CDR3 spans 15 residues. Between the trimmed V and J ends, which lost 5 bases and 3 bases, there was a span of 17 bases. From germline, CDR1 is SGHNT and CDR2 YENEEA. The CDR3 protein is CASSLRGGAVYEQYF. The CDR3 bases are TGTGCCAGCAGCCTACGAGGGGGGGCGGTCTACGAGCAGTACTTC. The full variable domain, its missing parts supplied by reference TRBV11-3 and TRBJ2-7, is EAGVVQSPRYKIIEKKQPVAFWCNPISGHNTLYWYLQNLGQGPELLIRYENEEAVDDSQLPKDRFSAERLKGVDSTLKIQPAELGDSAVYLCASSLRGGAVYEQYFGPGTRLTVT.